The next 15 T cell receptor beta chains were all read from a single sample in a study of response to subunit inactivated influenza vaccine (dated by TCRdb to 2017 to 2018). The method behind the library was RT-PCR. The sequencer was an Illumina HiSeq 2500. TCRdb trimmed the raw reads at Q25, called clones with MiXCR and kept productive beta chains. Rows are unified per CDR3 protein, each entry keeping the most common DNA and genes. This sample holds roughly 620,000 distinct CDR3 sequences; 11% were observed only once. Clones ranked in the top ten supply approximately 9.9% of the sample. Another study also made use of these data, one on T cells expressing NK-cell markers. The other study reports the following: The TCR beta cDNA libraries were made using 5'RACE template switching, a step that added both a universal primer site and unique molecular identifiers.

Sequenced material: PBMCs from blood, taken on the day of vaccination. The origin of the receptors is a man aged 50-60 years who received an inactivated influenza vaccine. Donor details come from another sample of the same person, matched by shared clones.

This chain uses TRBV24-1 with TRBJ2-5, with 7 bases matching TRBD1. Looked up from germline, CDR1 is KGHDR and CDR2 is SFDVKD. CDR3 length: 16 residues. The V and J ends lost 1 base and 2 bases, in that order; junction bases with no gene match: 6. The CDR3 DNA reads TGTGCCACCAGTGATTTTGTTAGGACAGGACAAGAGACCCAGTACTTC. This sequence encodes CATSDFVRTGQETQYF.

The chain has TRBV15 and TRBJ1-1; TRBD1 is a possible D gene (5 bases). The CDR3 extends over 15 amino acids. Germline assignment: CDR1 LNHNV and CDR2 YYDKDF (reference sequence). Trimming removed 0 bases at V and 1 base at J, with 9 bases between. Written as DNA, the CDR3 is TGTGCCACCAGCAGAGATAGGGGTCGGAACACTGAAGCTTTCTTT. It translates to CATSRDRGRNTEAFF.

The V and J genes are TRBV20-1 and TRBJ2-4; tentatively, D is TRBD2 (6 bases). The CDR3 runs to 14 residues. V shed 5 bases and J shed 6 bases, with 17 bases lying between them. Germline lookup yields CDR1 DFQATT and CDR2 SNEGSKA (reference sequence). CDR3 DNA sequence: TGCAGTGCTCCGGGACTCACTTCCCCAAACATTCAGTACTTC. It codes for CSAPGLTSPNIQYF.

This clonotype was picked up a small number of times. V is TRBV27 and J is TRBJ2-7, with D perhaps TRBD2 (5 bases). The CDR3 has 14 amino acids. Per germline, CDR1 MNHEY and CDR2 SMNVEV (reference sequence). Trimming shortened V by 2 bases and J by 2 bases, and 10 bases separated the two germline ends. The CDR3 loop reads CASSLVGEAYEQYF. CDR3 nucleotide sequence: TGTGCCAGCAGTTTAGTGGGAGAAGCCTACGAGCAGTACTTC.

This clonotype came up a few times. CDR3 in amino acids: CASSVTSGSIYEQYF. The DNA of the CDR3 is TGTGCCAGCAGTGTGACTAGCGGGAGTATTTACGAGCAGTACTTC. The chain carries TRBV6-1 and TRBJ2-7, with 12 positions matching TRBD2. V gave up 4 bases and J gave up 4 bases; unmatched junction bases: 5. The germline CDR1 and CDR2 sequences are MNHNS and SASEGT. This CDR3 has 15 residues.

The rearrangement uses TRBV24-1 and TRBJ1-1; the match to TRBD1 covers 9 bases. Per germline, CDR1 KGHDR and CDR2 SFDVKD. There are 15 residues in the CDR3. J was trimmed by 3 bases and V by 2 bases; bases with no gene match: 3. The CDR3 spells CATSDSGQGHTEAFF. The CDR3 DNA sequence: TGTGCCACCAGTGATTCCGGACAGGGGCACACTGAAGCTTTCTTT.

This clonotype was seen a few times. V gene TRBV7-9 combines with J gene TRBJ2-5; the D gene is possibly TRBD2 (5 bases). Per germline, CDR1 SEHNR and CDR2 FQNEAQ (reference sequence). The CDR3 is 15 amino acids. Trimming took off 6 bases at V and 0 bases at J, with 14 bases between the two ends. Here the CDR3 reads CASRGSRGYQETQYF. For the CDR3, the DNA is TGTGCCAGCAGGGGCTCTCGCGGGTACCAAGAGACCCAGTACTTC.

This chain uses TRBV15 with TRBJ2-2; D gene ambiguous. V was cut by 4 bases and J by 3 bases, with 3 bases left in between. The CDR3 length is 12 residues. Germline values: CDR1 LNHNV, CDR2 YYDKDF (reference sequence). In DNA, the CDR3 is TGTGCCACCAGCAAACACACCGGGGAGCTGTTTTTT. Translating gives CATSKHTGELFF.

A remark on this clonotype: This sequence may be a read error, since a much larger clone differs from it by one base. Here the CDR3 reads CSSSPPGRLLHNEQFF. DNA for the CDR3: TGTTCCAGCAGTCCACCGGGACGGCTCCTCCACAATGAGCAGTTCTTC. The chain is built from TRBV12-3 or TRBV12-4 and TRBJ2-1; D is possibly TRBD1 or TRBD2 (5 bases each). The CDR3 runs 16 residues.

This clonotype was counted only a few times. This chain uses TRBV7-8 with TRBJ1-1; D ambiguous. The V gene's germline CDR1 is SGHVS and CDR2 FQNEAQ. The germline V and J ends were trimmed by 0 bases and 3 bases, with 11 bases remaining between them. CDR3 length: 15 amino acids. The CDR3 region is CASSLAGSRDTEAFF. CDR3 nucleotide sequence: TGTGCCAGCAGCTTAGCGGGCTCAAGGGACACTGAAGCTTTCTTT.

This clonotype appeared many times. The CDR3 DNA is TGTGCCAGCAGTTTCGGGGGGCTGGGCTATGGCTACACCTTC. Protein sequence: CASSFGGLGYGYTF. The chain joins TRBV12-3 or TRBV12-4 to TRBJ1-2; possibly TRBD1 for D (6 bases). There are 14 residues in the CDR3. Trimming shortened V by 3 bases and J by 4 bases, and 12 bases separated the two germline ends.

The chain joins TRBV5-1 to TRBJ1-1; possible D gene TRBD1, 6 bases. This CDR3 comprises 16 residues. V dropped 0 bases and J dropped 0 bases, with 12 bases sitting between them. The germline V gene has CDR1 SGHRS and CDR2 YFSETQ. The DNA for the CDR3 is TGCGCCAGCAGCTTGGAGGGGGGCAGGGTGAACACTGAAGCTTTCTTT. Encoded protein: CASSLEGGRVNTEAFF.

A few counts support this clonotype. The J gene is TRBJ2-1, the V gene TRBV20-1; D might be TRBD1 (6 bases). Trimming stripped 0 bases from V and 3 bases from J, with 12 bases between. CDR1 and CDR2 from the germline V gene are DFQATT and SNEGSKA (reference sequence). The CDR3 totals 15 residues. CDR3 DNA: TGCAGTGCTAGAGAGGGGGCCTACGTCTACAATGAGCAGTTCTTC. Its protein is CSAREGAYVYNEQFF.

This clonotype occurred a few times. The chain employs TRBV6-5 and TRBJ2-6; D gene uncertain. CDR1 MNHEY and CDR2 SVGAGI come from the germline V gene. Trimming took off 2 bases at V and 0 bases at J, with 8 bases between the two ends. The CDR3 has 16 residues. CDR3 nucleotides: TGTGCCAGCAGTTACCTCGGCTCCTCTGGGGCCAACGTCCTGACTTTC. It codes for CASSYLGSSGANVLTF.

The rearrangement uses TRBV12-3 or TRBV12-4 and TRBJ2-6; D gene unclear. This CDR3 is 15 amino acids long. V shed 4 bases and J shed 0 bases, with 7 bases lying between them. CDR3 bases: TGTGCCAGCAGTTCGGTGATCTCTGGGGCCAACGTCCTGACTTTC. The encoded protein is CASSSVISGANVLTF.